Here is one T cell receptor beta chain with its context. Sequencing used immunoSEQ multiplex PCR; TCRdb keeps in-frame clones, though not all of them. The sample records about 98,000 clones, about 80% being singletons. This sample is drawn from a study of control samples from healthy donors and cancer patients. The CDR3 sequence is 14 residues long. V shed 5 bases, J shed 6 bases, and the junction held 3 bases outside the gene matches. Per the germline V gene, CDR1 is MNHNY and CDR2 is SVGAGI (reference sequence). The TCR comes from a woman aged 25 to 39 in good health. The chain employs TRBV6-6 and TRBJ1-4, with 10 bases lining up with TRBD1. Material for sequencing was blood. The CDR3, as DNA: TGTGCCAGCAGTGACGGGACAGGGGATGAAAAACTGTTTTTT. It translates to CASSDGTGDEKLFF.